The 26 T cell receptor beta chains presented below share a single source sample, sequenced in a study of beta chain features in type 1 diabetes. TCRB transcripts that were expressed got sequenced, as all of the isolated RNA had been reverse transcribed. The method was immunoSEQ multiplex PCR; TCRdb's version includes in-frame clones alone and lacks a portion of them. The sample consists of about 470,000 clones, approximately 30% of them appearing once. The source material was naive CD4+ T cells from blood. These receptors were collected from a man aged 18 to 29 in good health.

This clone has a handful of counts. The J gene is TRBJ1-3, the V gene TRBV30; no firm D call. This CDR3 is built from 14 residues. The V and J ends lost 6 bases and 0 bases respectively, with 12 bases between them. Germline V lookup: CDR1 GTSNPN, CDR2 SVGIG (reference sequence). Written as DNA, the CDR3 is TGTGCCTGCTCACCAGAGTTCTCTGGAAACACCATATATTTT. The encoded protein is CACSPEFSGNTIYF.

The V and J genes are TRBV2 and TRBJ2-7; D is undetermined. Per germline, CDR1 SNHLY and CDR2 FYNNEI. V was cut by 2 bases and J by 4 bases, with 3 bases left in between. This CDR3 contains 11 residues. The CDR3: CASSEMYEQYF. Here the CDR3 DNA reads TGTGCCAGCAGTGAAATGTACGAGCAGTACTTC.

J is TRBJ2-3 and V is TRBV4-2; TRBD2 aligns across 8 bases. The CDR3 totals 18 residues. After removal of 2 bases from V and 0 bases from J, the junction contained 10 bases not matched to a gene. Germline V CDR1 and CDR2: LGHNA, YNFKEQ. The CDR3 here is CASSQILSGSPSTDTQYF. The CDR3 coding sequence is TGTGCCAGCAGCCAAATTCTAAGCGGGAGTCCTAGCACAGATACGCAGTATTTT.

V and J are TRBV28 and TRBJ1-3; D is undetermined. This CDR3 is built from 12 residues. Trimming stripped 1 base from V and 4 bases from J, with 2 bases between. Per the germline V gene, CDR1 is MDHEN and CDR2 is SYDVKM. CDR3 sequence (DNA): TGTGCCAGCAGTTTATACGGAAACACCATATATTTT. Residues: CASSLYGNTIYF.

This clone occurred a few times. V and J are TRBV30 and TRBJ1-2; D not certain. The V end was cut by 3 bases, the J end by 8 bases, with 10 bases between. The CDR3 length is 11 residues. The germline V gene encodes CDR1 GTSNPN and CDR2 SVGIG (reference sequence). The CDR3 here is CAWSEAIGYTF. The CDR3 DNA sequence: TGTGCCTGGAGCGAGGCGATCGGCTACACCTTC.

This clone was counted only a few times. DNA for the CDR3: TGTGCCAGCAGCTTAACTAGCCCAGATACGCAGTATTTT. It translates to CASSLTSPDTQYF. The J gene is TRBJ2-3, the V gene TRBV7-3; D remains unclear. CDR1 is SGHTA, CDR2 FQGTGA, per germline. The V gene lost 0 bases and the J gene lost 4 bases, with 5 bases spanning the gap. CDR3 length: 13 amino acids.

The chain carries TRBV4-1 and TRBJ1-1; 10 positions agree with TRBD1. Germline CDR1 reads MGHRA; CDR2 reads YSYEKL. CDR3 size: 16 residues. Trimming cost V 3 bases and J 3 bases; bases outside gene matches: 7. The CDR3 sequence is CASSQGGQGFYTEAFF. In DNA form, the CDR3 reads TGCGCCAGCAGCCAGGGGGGACAGGGGTTCTACACTGAAGCTTTCTTT.

The chain recombines TRBV2 with TRBJ1-2; D is possibly TRBD1 (5 bases). V was cut by 11 bases and J by 0 bases, with 22 bases left in between. This CDR3 has 16 amino acids. From germline, CDR1 is SNHLY and CDR2 FYNNEI. CDR3: CACGGAGTIPNYGYTF. CDR3 nucleotide sequence: TGTGCCTGCGGGGGAGCGGGAACCATCCCTAACTATGGCTACACCTTC. Supplemented by reference TRBV2 and TRBJ1-2, the full variable domain reads EPEVTQTPSHQVTQMGQEVILRCVPISNHLYFYWYRQILGQKVEFLVSFYNNEISEKSEIFDDQFSVERPDGSNFTLKIRSTKLEDSAMYFCACGGAGTIPNYGYTFGSGTRLTVV.

V usage is TRBV7-6 and J usage is TRBJ2-1; 10 bases are a match to TRBD2. The ends lost 4 bases at V and 10 bases at J; junction bases unmatched: 7. CDR1 is SGHVS and CDR2 is FNYEAQ in the germline V gene. This CDR3 region has 14 residues. The CDR3 DNA is TGTGCCAGCAGCTCTCCGGGACTAGCGTTCGAGCAGTTCTTC. Its protein product is CASSSPGLAFEQFF.

Points on this clone: Other DNA variants within this sample encode the same CDR3. The J gene is TRBJ2-7, the V gene TRBV15; D not certain. The CDR3 consists of 12 residues. Trimming left V 0 bases short and J 4 bases short, with 4 bases between. Germline CDR1 reads LNHNV; CDR2 reads YYDKDF (reference sequence). CDR3 bases: TGTGCCACCAGCAGAGATCGGTACGAGCAGTACTTC. It translates to CATSRDRYEQYF. Full variable domain (missing parts from reference TRBV15 and TRBJ2-7): DAMVIQNPRYQVTQFGKPVTLSCSQTLNHNVMYWYQQKSSQAPKLLFHYYDKDFNNEADTPDNFQSRRPNTSFCFLDIRSPGLGDTAMYLCATSRDRYEQYFGPGTRLTVT.

The sample holds a few counts of this clone. The chain employs TRBV10-3 and TRBJ2-6, with 7 bases fitting TRBD1. This CDR3 is built from 15 residues. V was pared by 11 bases and J by 1 base, with 8 bases of the junction left unmatched. CDR1 and CDR2 from the germline V gene are ENHRY and SYGVKD. The CDR3 nucleotides read TGTGCCGCTGGGACAGCTGGGTCTGGGGCCAACGTCCTGACTTTC. Protein sequence: CAAGTAGSGANVLTF.

This clone was seen only a few times. The V gene is TRBV7-9, the J gene TRBJ2-7; D is perhaps TRBD1 or TRBD2 (6 bases each). The length of the CDR3 is 16 residues. Germline V CDR1 and CDR2: SEHNR, FQNEAQ (reference sequence). Trimming pared 5 bases from V and 0 bases from J, leaving 17 bases between. This CDR3 is CASSPGAPLSSYEQYF. In DNA form, the CDR3 reads TGTGCCAGCAGCCCGGGGGCACCTCTAAGCTCCTACGAGCAGTACTTC.

CDR3 residues: CSAGDRVRDEQFF. The CDR3 nucleotides are TGCAGCGCCGGAGACAGGGTACGCGATGAGCAGTTCTTC. V and J are TRBV29-1 and TRBJ2-1, with TRBD1 identical over 7 bases. Germline CDR1 and CDR2: SQVTM and ANQGSEA. V trimming: 7 bases; J trimming: 8 bases; junction bases outside the gene matches: 11. CDR3 length: 13 residues.

This clone has more than one count but fewer than ten. The same CDR3 also results from other DNA sequences found in this sample. The rearrangement uses TRBV27 and TRBJ2-7; 9 bases align to TRBD2. Trimming cost V 4 bases and J 0 bases; bases outside gene matches: 1. The CDR3 loop spans 14 amino acids. Germline loops: CDR1 MNHEY, CDR2 SMNVEV (reference sequence). The CDR3 DNA sequence: TGTGCCAGCAGTTCGACTAGCGGCTCCTACGAGCAGTACTTC. This sequence encodes CASSSTSGSYEQYF.

To note about this clone: Other DNA sequences in this sample translate to the same CDR3. This chain joins TRBV29-1 and TRBJ2-5; 9 bases agree with TRBD1. With 7 bases clipped from V and 5 bases from J, the junction kept 5 bases outside the gene matches. The germline V gene encodes CDR1 SQVTM and CDR2 ANQGSEA. The length of the CDR3 is 12 residues. The CDR3 loop reads CSGLGQGETQYF. The CDR3 DNA sequence: TGCAGCGGACTCGGACAGGGGGAGACCCAGTACTTC.

This clone was found a few times. The V call is TRBV4-2, the J call TRBJ2-2; D gene ambiguous. The CDR3 totals 14 residues. CDR1 and CDR2 (germline): LGHNA, YNFKEQ. V gave up 8 bases and J gave up 2 bases, with 12 bases separating them. The CDR3 here is CASGPRANTGELFF. CDR3 DNA sequence: TGTGCCAGCGGACCCCGGGCCAACACCGGGGAGCTGTTTTTT.

The J gene is TRBJ2-1, the V gene TRBV30, with 7 bases aligning to TRBD1. The V gene end was trimmed by 8 bases and the J gene end by 3 bases; junction bases not matched to a gene: 7. CDR1 and CDR2 (germline): GTSNPN, SVGIG (reference sequence). This CDR3 has 13 residues. CDR3: CAGRDRNYNEQFF. The CDR3 coding sequence is TGTGCCGGCCGGGACAGAAACTACAATGAGCAGTTCTTC.

This clone was seen only once. The V gene is TRBV4-3, the J gene TRBJ2-1; 7 bases map to TRBD1. Germline CDR1 LGHNA, CDR2 YSLEER. Trimming removed 6 bases from V and 3 bases from J; junction bases left unmatched: 2. This CDR3 spans 13 amino acids. This chain's CDR3 is CASSRDSYNEQFF. The CDR3 nucleotides read TGCGCCAGCAGTCGGGACAGCTACAATGAGCAGTTCTTC.

This clone was seen a handful of times. The sample carries other DNA sequences with the same CDR3. V gene TRBV7-6 combines with J gene TRBJ2-2; 8 bases match TRBD1. Germline-derived CDR1 and CDR2 are SGHVS and FNYEAQ. CDR3 length: 15 amino acids. Trimming cost V 5 bases and J 4 bases; bases outside gene matches: 6. This chain's CDR3 is CASSLDRAGTGELFF. CDR3 nucleotides: TGTGCCAGCAGCCTGGACAGGGCCGGCACCGGGGAGCTGTTTTTT.

The CDR3 DNA sequence: TGTGCCTGGAGCCGGACAGGGAACGAGCAGTACTTC. Its protein is CAWSRTGNEQYF. The chain joins TRBV30 to TRBJ2-7, with 8 bases matching TRBD1. J lost 5 bases, V lost 3 bases, and 3 bases had no gene match. Per germline, CDR1 GTSNPN and CDR2 SVGIG (reference sequence). This CDR3 is built from 12 residues. Combining the CDR3 with reference TRBV30 and TRBJ2-7 gives the whole variable domain SQTIHQWPATLVQPVGSPLSLECTVEGTSNPNLYWYRQAAGRGLQLLFYSVGIGQISSEVPQNLSASRPQDRQFILSSKKLLLSDSGFYLCAWSRTGNEQYFGPGTRLTVT.

This clone was detected once. The chain uses TRBV7-9 and TRBJ2-1; the D is unclear. The CDR3 loop spans 16 amino acids. In germline, CDR1 is SEHNR, CDR2 FQNEAQ (reference sequence). V lost 0 bases and J lost 4, with 13 bases in between. CDR3 in DNA: TGTGCCAGCAGCTTAGCAGGGCCCCCGAGATACAATGAGCAGTTCTTC. Encoded protein: CASSLAGPPRYNEQFF.

A few counts support this clone. The chain employs TRBV25-1 and TRBJ2-2, with a possible D match to TRBD1 (6 bases). The V end was cut by 4 bases, the J end by 1 base, with 13 bases between. The V gene's germline CDR1 is MGHDK and CDR2 SYGVNS. The CDR3 length is 16 residues. The CDR3 DNA sequence: TGTGCCAGCAGTGCCAGGGGCAGCGGGAACACCGGGGAGCTGTTTTTT. Residues: CASSARGSGNTGELFF.

V gene TRBV30 combines with J gene TRBJ1-5; D is unresolved. This CDR3 region has 16 residues. V lost 0 bases, J lost 4 bases, and 16 bases lay in between. CDR1 is GTSNPN, CDR2 SVGIG, per germline (reference sequence). CDR3 sequence (DNA): TGTGCCTGGAGTGTATATGGTCCCACAAAAAATCAGCCCCAGCATTTT. This encodes CAWSVYGPTKNQPQHF.

The chain employs TRBV30 and TRBJ2-7; D gene uncertain. V lost 2 bases and J 0 bases, leaving 11 bases between the germline ends. CDR3 length equals 14 residues. Germline V gives CDR1 GTSNPN, CDR2 SVGIG (reference sequence). The CDR3 is CAWSRSPSSYEQYF. DNA for the CDR3: TGTGCCTGGAGTCGCAGCCCATCCTCCTACGAGCAGTACTTC.

This clone was counted between two and nine times. The chain combines TRBV30 with TRBJ1-1; 9 bases match TRBD1. The CDR3 extends over 13 amino acids. The V gene end was trimmed by 6 bases and the J gene end by 5 bases; junction bases not matched to a gene: 7. Germline V gene lookup returns CDR1 GTSNPN and CDR2 SVGIG (reference sequence). CDR3 sequence: CACQGTGTTEAFF. CDR3 DNA: TGTGCCTGTCAAGGGACAGGGACAACTGAAGCTTTCTTT.

This chain connects TRBV18 to TRBJ2-7, with D perhaps TRBD2 (6 bases). From germline, CDR1 is KGHSH and CDR2 LQKENI. This CDR3 has 16 amino acids. Trimming took 3 bases from V and 0 from J, leaving 15 bases between them. In DNA form, the CDR3 reads TGTGCCAGCTCACCTCCCGGGAGATCAAGCTCCTACGAGCAGTACTTC. Protein sequence: CASSPPGRSSSYEQYF.